The entry below describes one T cell receptor beta chain. Antigen specificity is unknown. V lost 0 bases and J 8 bases, leaving 17 bases between the germline ends. The CDR3 consists of 15 residues. From germline, CDR1 is SGHDT and CDR2 YYEEEE. This table comes from immunoSEQ multiplex PCR, and its TCRdb copy is limited to in-frame clones, with some not included. The repertoire holds more than 80,000 clones, with approximately 83% as singletons. This sample is part of a study of a mutant IDH1 vaccine in newly diagnosed glioma. Study-level findings and limits: Pseudoprogression looked unconnected to shifts in top peripheral T cell clonotypes.

The time point denotes: baseline, week 1 (first vaccination visit). Regarding treatment: pre-vaccination baseline after standard-of-care therapy. V is TRBV5-6 and J is TRBJ1-1; D is possibly TRBD1 (6 bases). The specimen was PBMCs, collected from a glioma patient treated with radiotherapy, temozolomide or both. The origin of this receptor is a woman between 50 and 59 years old with glioma. The CDR3 is CASSLVGRGAGEAFF. The CDR3 DNA follows: TGTGCCAGCAGCTTGGTAGGAAGGGGGGCTGGAGAAGCTTTCTTT.